Following are 28 T cell receptor beta chains from one sample sequenced in a study of shared clonotypes between healthy human individuals. Clones were read by immunoSEQ multiplex PCR, and TCRdb kept only the in-frame ones, dropping some. Of around 700,000 clones in the sample, approximately 79% were seen once. Sequenced: memory CD4+ T cells sorted from blood. Stated subset: CD45RA-negative fraction. The receptors originated from a young woman in good health.

The chain couples TRBV23-1 to TRBJ2-1; 7 bases are shared with TRBD2. TRBV23-1 is treated as an ORF (open reading frame) with a function not yet certain. The CDR3 is made up of 17 amino acids. The V segment lost 1 base and the J segment 6 bases; nucleotides outside the gene matches: 12. CDR3 coding DNA: TGCGCCAGCAGTCAATGGGGTGGAGAGCGGGATGGCAATGAGCAGTTCTTC. It codes for CASSQWGGERDGNEQFF.

V usage is TRBV28 and J usage is TRBJ2-7, with unresolved D. Germline loops: CDR1 MDHEN, CDR2 SYDVKM. Deletions cut 5 bases from V and 3 bases from J, with 5 bases between. The CDR3 runs to 11 residues. The CDR3 DNA reads as TGTGCCAGCAGTGCCGGCTACGAGCAGTACTTC. It codes for CASSAGYEQYF.

This clone showed up just once. The gene calls are TRBV18 and TRBJ2-7, with 9 bases aligning to TRBD2. Germline CDR1 reads KGHSH; CDR2 reads LQKENI. V trimming: 4 bases; J trimming: 4 bases; junction bases outside the gene matches: 8. This CDR3 has 15 amino acids. The CDR3 DNA is TGTGCCAGCTCACGTGCTAGCGGGATCGCGTACGAGCAGTACTTC. Translated: CASSRASGIAYEQYF. Filled out from reference TRBV18 and TRBJ2-7, the complete variable domain reads NAGVMQNPRHLVRRRGQEARLRCSPMKGHSHVYWYRQLPEEGLKFMVYLQKENIIDESGMPKERFSAEFPKEGPSILRIQQVVRGDSAAYFCASSRASGIAYEQYFGPGTRLTVT.

V and J are TRBV4-1 and TRBJ1-3; D is unresolved. V lost 6 bases and J lost 2, with 17 bases in between. The germline V gene encodes CDR1 MGHRA and CDR2 YSYEKL. This CDR3 has 16 residues. The DNA for the CDR3 is TGCGCCAGCAGGAGTTACAAGATAAACGCTGGAAACACCATATATTTT. Protein sequence: CASRSYKINAGNTIYF.

This clone showed up just a few times. This chain connects TRBV19 to TRBJ1-6, with 10 nucleotides matching TRBD1. Per the germline V gene, CDR1 is LNHDA and CDR2 is SQIVND (reference sequence). V lost 5 bases and J lost 9; bases outside the gene matches: 4. The CDR3 extends over 14 amino acids. CDR3 DNA sequence: TGTGCCAGTAGTGCGACAGGGGGCGTTTCACCCCTCCACTTT. This gives the protein CASSATGGVSPLHF.

The rearrangement uses TRBV9 and TRBJ1-2; D is possibly TRBD1 (5 bases). Trimming took 2 bases from V and 0 from J, leaving 17 bases between them. Germline CDR1 SGDLS, CDR2 YYNGEE. The CDR3 sequence is 17 residues long. CDR3 protein: CASSVSDKSFANYGYTF. Here the CDR3 DNA reads TGTGCCAGCAGCGTCTCGGACAAAAGCTTCGCTAACTATGGCTACACCTTC. The full variable domain, with the rest looked up from reference TRBV9 and TRBJ1-2, is DSGVTQTPKHLITATGQRVTLRCSPRSGDLSVYWYQQSLDQGLQFLIQYYNGEERAKGNILERFSAQQFPDLHSELNLSSLELGDSALYFCASSVSDKSFANYGYTFGSGTRLTVV.

The chain joins TRBV7-3 to TRBJ2-2; D is unresolved. CDR1 SGHTA and CDR2 FQGTGA come from the germline V gene. The CDR3 contains 14 residues. Trimming took 3 bases from V and 1 from J, leaving 6 bases between them. The CDR3 sequence: CASSFGLNTGELFF. The CDR3 nucleotides are TGTGCCAGCAGCTTCGGGCTGAACACCGGGGAGCTGTTTTTT. The whole variable domain, filled in from reference TRBV7-3 and TRBJ2-2, reads GAGVSQTPSNKVTEKGKYVELRCDPISGHTALYWYRQSLGQGPEFLIYFQGTGAADDSGLPNDRFFAVRPEGSVSTLKIQRTERGDSAVYLCASSFGLNTGELFFGEGSRLTVL.

J is TRBJ2-7 and V is TRBV28, with 7 bases fitting TRBD1. J lost 1 base, V lost 5 bases, and 8 bases had no gene match. CDR3 length: 15 residues. Germline V lookup: CDR1 MDHEN, CDR2 SYDVKM. The CDR3 here is CASSPWTGLSYEQYF. The CDR3 DNA follows: TGTGCCAGCAGTCCATGGACAGGTTTGTCCTACGAGCAGTACTTC.

The rearrangement joins TRBV29-1 to TRBJ2-5; 13 bases match TRBD2. The end of the DNA aligns better with TRBJ2-7, so the J call may be wrong. The CDR3 runs to 16 residues. The germline gives CDR1 SQVTM, CDR2 ANQGSEA. CDR3 nucleotide sequence: TGCAGCGCGGGACTAGCGGGACCTAGGAGCTCCTACGAGCAGTACTTC. Protein sequence: CSAGLAGPRSSYEQYF.

The V gene is TRBV7-3, the J gene TRBJ2-1; no clear D gene. CDR1 is SGHTA, CDR2 FQGTGA, per germline. The CDR3 sequence is 18 residues long. V gave up 1 base and J gave up 0 bases, with 16 bases separating them. As DNA, the CDR3 is TGTGCCAGCAGCTTAATTGGGTCTCGGGTAAGCTCCTACAATGAGCAGTTCTTC. Translation gives CASSLIGSRVSSYNEQFF.

This chain joins TRBV6-6 and TRBJ2-7; no clear D gene. Germline loops: CDR1 MNHNY, CDR2 SVGAGI (reference sequence). This CDR3 has 14 residues. V was clipped by 8 bases and J by 3 bases, with 17 bases between them. This CDR3 reads CASGSASTYYEQYF. CDR3 nucleotides: TGTGCCAGCGGCAGCGCTTCTACCTACTACGAGCAGTACTTC.

This chain links TRBV27 with TRBJ2-7, with 11 nucleotides matching TRBD2. CDR1 is MNHEY, CDR2 SMNVEV, per germline (reference sequence). The V gene end was trimmed by 6 bases and the J gene end by 7 bases; junction bases not matched to a gene: 5. CDR3 size: 13 residues. Written as DNA, the CDR3 is TGTGCCAGCAGGTTAGCGGGAGGGCGGGAGCAGTACTTC. Translating gives CASRLAGGREQYF.

The gene calls are TRBV30 and TRBJ2-7, with D uncertain. Trimming cost V 0 bases and J 3 bases, with 12 bases left between them. Germline values: CDR1 GTSNPN, CDR2 SVGIG (reference sequence). The CDR3 totals 14 residues. CDR3 region: CAWSVGGANYEQYF. CDR3 nucleotide sequence: TGTGCCTGGAGTGTAGGCGGAGCCAACTACGAGCAGTACTTC.

Concerning this clone itself: A read error may produce the germline difference seen at one junction end. The V and J genes are TRBV5-1 and TRBJ2-7; 8 bases agree with TRBD1. The CDR3 consists of 13 residues. The germline gives CDR1 SGHRS, CDR2 YFSETQ. Here the CDR3 reads CASSQNHPGQGSF. As DNA, the CDR3 is TGCGCCAGCAGCCAAAACCACCCAGGACAGGGTTCCTTC.

The chain joins TRBV2 to TRBJ1-1; D is unclear. Trimming stripped 8 bases from V and 4 bases from J, with 14 bases between. Germline V gene lookup returns CDR1 SNHLY and CDR2 FYNNEI. The CDR3 extends over 13 amino acids. The CDR3 loop reads CASLFGVGTEAFF. As DNA, the CDR3 is TGTGCCAGCCTCTTTGGGGTTGGCACTGAAGCTTTCTTT.

V gene TRBV27 combines with J gene TRBJ2-5, with D unresolved. Trimming took off 5 bases at V and 5 bases at J, with 12 bases between the two ends. Germline V gene lookup returns CDR1 MNHEY and CDR2 SMNVEV (reference sequence). This CDR3 has 13 residues. This CDR3 is CASSNLFTETQYF. DNA of the CDR3: TGTGCCAGCAGTAATCTGTTCACGGAGACCCAGTACTTC.

This clone was picked up one time. This sequence joins TRBV19 and TRBJ2-2, with 9 nucleotides matching TRBD1. Trimming removed 7 bases from V and 6 bases from J; junction bases left unmatched: 9. This CDR3 comprises 15 residues. Germline loops: CDR1 LNHDA, CDR2 SQIVND (reference sequence). This CDR3 reads CASMLGQGRSGELFF. The CDR3 DNA reads TGTGCCAGTATGCTGGGACAGGGAAGGTCCGGGGAGCTGTTTTTT.

This chain joins TRBV5-1 and TRBJ1-4; unclear D gene. Trimming took 4 bases from V and 4 from J, leaving 26 bases between them. Germline CDR1 is SGHRS and CDR2 is YFSETQ. This CDR3 has 19 amino acids. The CDR3 coding sequence is TGCGCCAGCAGCCCTGACCGACGGTCCCTCCTGATGCGTAATGAAAAACTGTTTTTT. Encoded protein: CASSPDRRSLLMRNEKLFF.

The chain is built from TRBV27 and TRBJ2-7; TRBD2 matches at 9 bases. This CDR3 contains 14 residues. With 5 bases clipped from V and 1 base from J, the junction kept 3 bases outside the gene matches. Germline V gene sequence: CDR1 MNHEY, CDR2 SMNVEV (reference sequence). The CDR3 loop is CASSPGLASYEQYF. The DNA for the CDR3 is TGTGCCAGCAGTCCGGGACTAGCATCCTACGAGCAGTACTTC.

This clone was seen a few times. The CDR3 loop is CASSITGLVYEQYF. CDR3 DNA: TGTGCCAGTAGTATTACTGGACTAGTCTACGAGCAGTACTTC. The genes are TRBV19 and TRBJ2-7; 7 bases map to TRBD2. The CDR3 has 14 residues. Trimming at V came to 3 bases and at J to 3 bases, leaving 5 bases not matched to a gene. Germline loops: CDR1 LNHDA, CDR2 SQIVND (reference sequence).

V gene TRBV5-5 combines with J gene TRBJ1-2; the D gene is possibly TRBD1 (5 bases). The V end lost 4 bases, the J end lost 8 bases, and 15 bases lay between the germline ends. This CDR3 has 13 amino acids. Germline lookup yields CDR1 SGHKS and CDR2 YYEKEE (reference sequence). CDR3 protein: CASSPDSGNGYTF. Here the CDR3 DNA reads TGTGCCAGCAGCCCCGACAGCGGAAACGGCTACACCTTC.

The V gene is TRBV28, the J gene TRBJ2-7, with 10 bases identical to TRBD2. V gave up 8 bases and J gave up 3 bases; unmatched junction bases: 4. The germline CDR1 and CDR2 sequences are MDHEN and SYDVKM. This CDR3 is 13 amino acids long. This chain's CDR3 is CASVRTSGYEQYF. The CDR3 bases are TGTGCCAGCGTGAGGACTAGCGGCTACGAGCAGTACTTC.

This clone was recorded once. The rearrangement links TRBV5-4 to TRBJ2-4, with D possibly TRBD1 on 7 matching bases. The CDR3 covers 15 residues. Deletions cut 0 bases from V and 3 bases from J, with 10 bases between. Germline V CDR1 and CDR2: SGHNT, YYREEE (reference sequence). In nucleotides, the CDR3 is TGTGCCAGCAGCTTGGGCGGGGACAGCAAAAACATTCAGTACTTC. Residues: CASSLGGDSKNIQYF. Looking up the rest from reference TRBV5-4 and TRBJ2-4 gives the full variable domain: ETGVTQSPTHLIKTRGQQVTLRCSSQSGHNTVSWYQQALGQGPQFIFQYYREEENGRGNFPPRFSGLQFPNYSSELNVNALELDDSALYLCASSLGGDSKNIQYFGAGTRLSVL.

This clone was seen more than once but under ten times. The chain combines TRBV19 with TRBJ2-4; no clear D. The germline V gene encodes CDR1 LNHDA and CDR2 SQIVND (reference sequence). The V gene lost 6 bases and the J gene lost 4 bases, with 10 bases spanning the gap. This CDR3 region has 13 residues. The CDR3 DNA reads TGTGCCAGTAGGGTGAGCAGGAAAAACATTCAGTACTTC. It codes for CASRVSRKNIQYF.

The rearrangement joins TRBV29-1 to TRBJ1-1; the D is unclear. From germline, CDR1 is SQVTM and CDR2 ANQGSEA. Trimming cost V 3 bases and J 1 base, with 6 bases left between them. The CDR3 extends over 12 amino acids. This CDR3 is CSVDEQNTEAFF. DNA of the CDR3: TGCAGCGTTGATGAACAGAACACTGAAGCTTTCTTT.

The rearrangement uses TRBV5-1 and TRBJ2-4; TRBD1 matches 7 bases. Trimming removed 0 bases from V and 6 bases from J; junction bases left unmatched: 6. In germline, CDR1 is SGHRS, CDR2 YFSETQ. The CDR3 has 15 amino acids. CDR3 in DNA: TGCGCCAGCAGCTTGGGAGACAGGGATACAAACATTCAGTACTTC. Its protein product is CASSLGDRDTNIQYF.

This clone has more than one count but fewer than ten. This chain connects TRBV19 to TRBJ1-5, with 7 bases fitting TRBD1. The CDR3 is 14 residues long. V gave up 7 bases and J gave up 6 bases; unmatched junction bases: 9. Germline V gene lookup returns CDR1 LNHDA and CDR2 SQIVND (reference sequence). CDR3 in amino acids: CASTTTGSSQPQHF. CDR3 bases: TGTGCCAGTACCACGACAGGGAGTAGTCAGCCCCAGCATTTT.

The genes are TRBV7-9 and TRBJ2-7; TRBD2 matches at 8 bases. Trimming took 3 bases from V and 0 from J; bases not matched to a gene: 1. The CDR3 totals 14 residues. Germline V lookup: CDR1 SEHNR, CDR2 FQNEAQ (reference sequence). The CDR3 coding sequence is TGTGCCAGCAGCTTGCGGGAGGACTCCTACGAGCAGTACTTC. It translates to CASSLREDSYEQYF.